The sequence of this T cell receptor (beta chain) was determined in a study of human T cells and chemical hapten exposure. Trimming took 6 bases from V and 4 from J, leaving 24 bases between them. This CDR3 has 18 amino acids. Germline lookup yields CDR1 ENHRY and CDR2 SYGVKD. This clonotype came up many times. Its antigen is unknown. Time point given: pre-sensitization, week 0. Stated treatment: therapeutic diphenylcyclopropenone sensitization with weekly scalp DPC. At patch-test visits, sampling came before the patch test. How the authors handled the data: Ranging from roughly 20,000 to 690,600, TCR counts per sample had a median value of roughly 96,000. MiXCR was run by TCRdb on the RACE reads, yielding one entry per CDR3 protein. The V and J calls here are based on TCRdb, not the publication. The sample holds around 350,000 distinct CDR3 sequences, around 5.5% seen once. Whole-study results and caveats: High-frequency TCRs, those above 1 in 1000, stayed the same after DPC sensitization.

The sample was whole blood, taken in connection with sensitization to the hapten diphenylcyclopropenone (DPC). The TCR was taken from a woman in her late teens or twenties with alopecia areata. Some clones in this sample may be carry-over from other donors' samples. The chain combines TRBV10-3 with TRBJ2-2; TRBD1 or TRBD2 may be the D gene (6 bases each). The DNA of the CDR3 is TGTGCCATCAGGGGGGGCGGCTCGGGAACAATCGGCACCGGGGAGCTGTTTTTT. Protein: CAIRGGGSGTIGTGELFF.